This T cell receptor beta chain stems from a study of PD-1 blockade in classical Hodgkin lymphoma. Study-wide context: The patients were dosed with nivolumab 3 mg/kg, infused intravenously every 2 weeks. Findings and limits, study-wide: No one has yet defined what causes the repertoire differences, which may be disease activity or prior therapy. CD4+ TCR diversity, unlike CD8+, rose significantly by C4D1. Healthy donors reportedly exceeded newly diagnosed patients in baseline TCR diversity.

The ends lost 2 bases at V and 4 bases at J; junction bases unmatched: 5. CDR1 and CDR2 from the germline V gene are SQVTM and ANQGSEA. The CDR3 runs 14 residues. The time point here: cycle 4 day 1 (C4D1), after five to seven weeks of nivolumab. Each and every patient relapsed after autologous stem cell transplantation, and patients got differing brentuximab vedotin exposure. The assay was immunoSEQ multiplex PCR, and TCRdb's table has in-frame clones only and misses some. The profile shows 8,000 or so clones, roughly 80% of them singletons. As to this clone: Its matching antigen is unknown.

This TCR was recovered from a human donor with classical Hodgkin lymphoma. The chain has TRBV29-1 and TRBJ2-7; 10 nucleotides line up with TRBD2. The starting material was peripheral blood mononuclear cells (PBMCs), obtained before the fourth cycle of nivolumab. The DNA of the CDR3 is TGCAGCGTTGAAAGTCCTAGCGGGGGATACGAGCAGTACTTC. It specifies CSVESPSGGYEQYF.